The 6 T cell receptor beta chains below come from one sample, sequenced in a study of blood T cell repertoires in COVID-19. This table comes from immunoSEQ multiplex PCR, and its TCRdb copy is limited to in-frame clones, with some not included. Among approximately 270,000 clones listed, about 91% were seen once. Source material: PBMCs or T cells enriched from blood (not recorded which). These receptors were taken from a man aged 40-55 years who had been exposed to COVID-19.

For the CDR3, the DNA is TGTGCCAGCAGGGAAACAGGATTAAACACCGGGGAGCTGTTTTTT. Translation: CASRETGLNTGELFF. The V call is TRBV2, the J call TRBJ2-2; a possible D gene is TRBD1 (5 bases). The CDR3 totals 15 residues. The germline CDR1 and CDR2 sequences are SNHLY and FYNNEI. Trimming stripped 6 bases from V and 2 bases from J, with 13 bases between.

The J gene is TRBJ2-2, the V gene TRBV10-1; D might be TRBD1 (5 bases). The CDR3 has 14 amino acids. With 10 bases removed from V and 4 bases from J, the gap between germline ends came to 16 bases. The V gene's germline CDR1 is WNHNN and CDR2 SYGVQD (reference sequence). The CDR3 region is CAINRQFITGELFF. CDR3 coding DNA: TGCGCCATCAACAGACAGTTCATCACCGGGGAGCTGTTTTTT.

This CDR3 reads CASSSGVDTEAFF. The CDR3 DNA follows: TGTGCCAGCAGCTCAGGGGTAGACACTGAAGCTTTCTTT. The rearrangement links TRBV11-2 to TRBJ1-1, with a weak D call TRBD1 (6 bases). This CDR3 comprises 13 residues. CDR1 and CDR2 (germline): SGHAT, FQNNGV. V gave up 4 bases and J gave up 3 bases, with 9 bases separating them.

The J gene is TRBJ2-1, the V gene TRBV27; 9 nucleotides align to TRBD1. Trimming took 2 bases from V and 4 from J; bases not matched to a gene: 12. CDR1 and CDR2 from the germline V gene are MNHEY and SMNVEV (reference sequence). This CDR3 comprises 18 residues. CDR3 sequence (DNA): TGTGCCAGCAGTTTAGGCCGCCCACAGGGGGCCATTTACAATGAGCAGTTCTTC. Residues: CASSLGRPQGAIYNEQFF.

CDR3 in DNA: TGTGCCAGCAGCTTGACTCGTTACACAGATACGCAGTATTTT. Translating it yields CASSLTRYTDTQYF. The chain has TRBV11-2 and TRBJ2-3; D ambiguous. CDR3 length: 14 residues. CDR1 is SGHAT, CDR2 FQNNGV, per germline. V was cut by 3 bases and J by 2 bases, with 9 bases left in between.

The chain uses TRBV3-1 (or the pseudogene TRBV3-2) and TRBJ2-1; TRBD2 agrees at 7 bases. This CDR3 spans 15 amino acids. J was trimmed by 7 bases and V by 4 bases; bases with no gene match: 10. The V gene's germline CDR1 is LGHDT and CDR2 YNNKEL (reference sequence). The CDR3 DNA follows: TGTGCCAGCAGCCCTTCGAGCGGGGACGGGAATGAGCAGTTCTTC. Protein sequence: CASSPSSGDGNEQFF.